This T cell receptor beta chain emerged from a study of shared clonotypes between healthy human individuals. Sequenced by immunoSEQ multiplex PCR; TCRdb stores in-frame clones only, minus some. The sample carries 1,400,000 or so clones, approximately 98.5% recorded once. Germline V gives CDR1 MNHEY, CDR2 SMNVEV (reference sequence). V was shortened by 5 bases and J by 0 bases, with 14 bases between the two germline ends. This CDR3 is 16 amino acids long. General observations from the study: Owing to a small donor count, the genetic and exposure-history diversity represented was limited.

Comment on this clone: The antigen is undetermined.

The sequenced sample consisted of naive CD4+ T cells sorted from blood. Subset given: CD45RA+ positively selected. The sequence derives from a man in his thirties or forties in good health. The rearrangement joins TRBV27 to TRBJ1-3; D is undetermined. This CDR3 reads CASSPGGSVSGNTIYF. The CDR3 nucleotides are TGTGCCAGCAGTCCGGGAGGTTCAGTCTCTGGAAACACCATATATTTT.